The clone carrying this T cell receptor beta chain was seen a single time. Germline trimming cut 0 bases from V and 4 bases from J; bases unmatched to any gene: 9. Germline V gene data show CDR1 as GTSNPN and CDR2 as SVGIG (reference sequence). The CDR3 is made up of 15 amino acids. The data stem from a study of STAT5B mutations in CD4+ large granular lymphocyte leukemia. Measured with immunoSEQ multiplex PCR; TCRdb has only the in-frame clones, and not every one. The profile shows tens of thousands of clones, more than 75% of them singletons. This sequence originates from a human donor in good health. The sample consisted of CD4+ T cells from blood buffy coats. The chain combines TRBV30 with TRBJ2-7, with 7 bases aligning to TRBD1. CDR3 in amino acids: CAWSVPGRGTYEQYF. The CDR3 DNA sequence: TGTGCCTGGAGTGTACCGGGCAGGGGGACGTACGAGCAGTACTTC.